These 19 T cell receptor beta chains share one sample of origin, sequenced in a study of glioma-infiltrating T cells after dendritic cell vaccination. Sequenced by immunoSEQ multiplex PCR; TCRdb stores in-frame clones only, minus some. Of about 73,000 clones in the sample, roughly four fifths were seen once. The sample was blood, taken before dendritic cell vaccination. These receptors came from a human donor with glioblastoma.

The V and J genes are TRBV14 and TRBJ2-2, with 9 bases fitting TRBD1. V shed 1 base and J 6 bases; nucleotides not matched to a gene: 9. CDR1 and CDR2 (germline): SGHDN, FVKESK. The CDR3 is 17 amino acids. The CDR3, as DNA: TGTGCCAGCAGCCAAGTGGGGCCGGGACAGGGTCCCGGGGAGCTGTTTTTT. It is translated as CASSQVGPGQGPGELFF.

This clone appeared a single time. The gene calls are TRBV28 and TRBJ2-7, with 9 bases aligning to TRBD2. The CDR3 totals 15 residues. The germline V gene has CDR1 MDHEN and CDR2 SYDVKM. J lost 3 bases, V lost 6 bases, and 9 bases had no gene match. The CDR3 coding sequence is TGTGCCAGCAGCCCTCAGAGCGGGGGGCTCTACGAGCAGTACTTC. As protein: CASSPQSGGLYEQYF.

The rearrangement links TRBV9 to TRBJ2-1, with TRBD2 matching 11 bases. The CDR3 has 16 amino acids. The V gene's germline CDR1 is SGDLS and CDR2 YYNGEE. The V and J ends lost 0 bases and 7 bases, in that order; junction bases with no gene match: 6. CDR3 protein: CASSVVTSGRINEQFF. Here the CDR3 DNA reads TGTGCCAGCAGCGTAGTTACTAGCGGGAGAATAAATGAGCAGTTCTTC.

CDR3: CASSLDEGENTEAFF. The CDR3, as DNA: TGCGCCAGCAGCTTGGACGAGGGAGAGAACACTGAAGCTTTCTTT. The chain has TRBV5-1 and TRBJ1-1; no clear D gene. Germline V gives CDR1 SGHRS, CDR2 YFSETQ. The CDR3 loop spans 15 amino acids. The germline V and J ends were trimmed by 0 bases and 1 base, with 10 bases remaining between them.

The chain couples TRBV4-1 to TRBJ1-2; 9 bases are shared with TRBD1. This CDR3 region has 16 residues. The germline V gene encodes CDR1 MGHRA and CDR2 YSYEKL. Trimming at V came to 2 bases and at J to 4 bases, leaving 8 bases not matched to a gene. In nucleotides, the CDR3 is TGCGCCAGCAGCCAATTAACAGGGGGCGGCGGCTATGGCTACACCTTC. Translation gives CASSQLTGGGGYGYTF.

The rearrangement joins TRBV9 to TRBJ1-6, with 7 bases matching TRBD1. This CDR3 contains 14 residues. Germline V gene sequence: CDR1 SGDLS, CDR2 YYNGEE. J was trimmed by 6 bases and V by 3 bases; bases with no gene match: 3. The DNA for the CDR3 is TGTGCCAGCAGCGCGGGACAGATTAATTCACCCCTCCACTTT. This encodes CASSAGQINSPLHF.

In DNA, the CDR3 is TGTGCCAGCAGCTTAACAGGGTTGAGCAATCAGCCCCAGCATTTT. It yields the protein CASSLTGLSNQPQHF. This chain uses TRBV7-2 with TRBJ1-5; perhaps TRBD1 as D (6 bases). V was clipped by 2 bases and J by 1 base, with 9 bases between them. The CDR3 sequence is 15 residues long. Germline-derived CDR1 and CDR2 are SGHTA and FQGNSA.

The rearrangement uses TRBV30 and TRBJ2-2; D may be TRBD2 (5 bases). Trimming took off 0 bases at V and 0 bases at J, with 20 bases between the two ends. Germline V lookup: CDR1 GTSNPN, CDR2 SVGIG (reference sequence). This CDR3 region has 19 residues. CDR3 protein: CAWSVQIGETNSNTGELFF. The CDR3 coding sequence is TGTGCCTGGAGTGTACAGATTGGTGAGACTAACTCGAACACCGGGGAGCTGTTTTTT.

The V gene is TRBV6-5, the J gene TRBJ1-5, with D perhaps TRBD1 (5 bases). This CDR3 spans 15 amino acids. The V and J ends lost 5 bases and 2 bases respectively, with 13 bases between them. CDR1 and CDR2 (germline): MNHEY, SVGAGI. The CDR3 region has the DNA TGTGCCAGCAGTCCCGGCGGGGACGGCAATCAGCCCCAGCATTTT. It encodes CASSPGGDGNQPQHF.

V usage is TRBV6-1 and J usage is TRBJ2-5; 9 nucleotides match TRBD1. Germline CDR1 reads MNHNS; CDR2 reads SASEGT. The ends lost 6 bases at V and 4 bases at J; junction bases unmatched: 9. The CDR3 runs to 15 residues. The CDR3 DNA reads as TGTGCCAGCAGGCCAACCACAGGGGGCCGAGAGACCCAGTACTTC. The encoded protein is CASRPTTGGRETQYF.

The rearrangement links TRBV5-1 to TRBJ2-5; tentative D call: TRBD1 (6 bases). In germline, CDR1 is SGHRS, CDR2 YFSETQ. The CDR3 loop spans 15 amino acids. Trimming cost V 4 bases and J 4 bases, with 17 bases left between them. This CDR3 is CASSVQGAVRETQYF. The CDR3 region has the DNA TGCGCCAGCAGCGTACAGGGAGCGGTTCGAGAGACCCAGTACTTC.

CDR3 in amino acids: CASSFGAGGPETQYF. The DNA for the CDR3 is TGTGCCAGCAGTTTTGGAGCGGGAGGGCCGGAGACCCAGTACTTC. This chain connects TRBV6-5 to TRBJ2-5, with 10 bases that match TRBD2. The CDR3 consists of 15 residues. V was pared by 4 bases and J by 5 bases, with 7 bases of the junction left unmatched. The V gene's germline CDR1 is MNHEY and CDR2 SVGAGI.

The chain has TRBV4-1 and TRBJ1-5; tentatively, D is TRBD1 (6 bases). V lost 6 bases to trimming and J lost 2 bases, with 14 bases between them. The CDR3 has 15 amino acids. Germline lookup yields CDR1 MGHRA and CDR2 YSYEKL. The CDR3 reads CASSRDIIGNQPQHF. CDR3 DNA sequence: TGCGCCAGCAGTCGGGACATTATAGGCAATCAGCCCCAGCATTTT.

This rearrangement joins TRBV14 to TRBJ2-1; D is perhaps TRBD2 (6 bases). V was clipped by 5 bases and J by 7 bases, with 12 bases between them. The length of the CDR3 is 13 residues. Germline-derived CDR1 and CDR2 are SGHDN and FVKESK. In DNA form, the CDR3 reads TGTGCCAGCAGCGAGGGACTGATTAATGAGCAGTTCTTC. Its protein product is CASSEGLINEQFF. The entire variable domain, with the rest obtained from reference TRBV14 and TRBJ2-1, is as follows: EAGVTQFPSHSVIEKGQTVTLRCDPISGHDNLYWYRRVMGKEIKFLLHFVKESKQDESGMPNNRFLAERTGGTYSTLKVQPAELEDSGVYFCASSEGLINEQFFGPGTRLTVL.

V is TRBV7-2 and J is TRBJ2-1, with D perhaps TRBD2 (7 bases). V was trimmed by 0 bases and J by 8 bases, leaving 11 bases between them. Germline CDR1 is SGHTA and CDR2 is FQGNSA. The CDR3 spans 14 residues. As DNA, the CDR3 is TGTGCCAGCAGCTTAGCGGGGGGGCCATATGAGCAGTTCTTC. Amino acids: CASSLAGGPYEQFF.

This sequence joins TRBV2 and TRBJ1-2; the match to TRBD1 covers 7 bases. Losses at the gene ends were 4 bases for V and 1 base for J; bases not matched to a gene: 3. Germline loops: CDR1 SNHLY, CDR2 FYNNEI. The CDR3 length is 14 residues. The CDR3 is CASSGDSLNYGYTF. The CDR3 nucleotides read TGTGCCAGCAGTGGGGACAGCCTTAACTATGGCTACACCTTC.

This clone appeared a few times. CDR3 in DNA: TGTGCCAGCAGCCTTGACAGGGGCCACGCAGGTTGGGACGAGCAGTACTTC. Translating it yields CASSLDRGHAGWDEQYF. The chain employs TRBV5-6 and TRBJ2-7; TRBD1 matches at 8 bases. The V and J ends lost 4 bases and 5 bases, in that order; junction bases with no gene match: 17. Germline loops: CDR1 SGHDT, CDR2 YYEEEE. This CDR3 has 17 amino acids. Variable domain in full (rest from reference TRBV5-6 and TRBJ2-7): DAGVTQSPTHLIKTRGQQVTLRCSPKSGHDTVSWYQQALGQGPQFIFQYYEEEERQRGNFPDRFSGHQFPNYSSELNVNALLLGDSALYLCASSLDRGHAGWDEQYFGPGTRLTVT.

The V call is TRBV5-4, the J call TRBJ2-2, with D tentatively TRBD1 (5 bases). Germline V gene sequence: CDR1 SGHNT, CDR2 YYREEE (reference sequence). This CDR3 has 15 amino acids. The ends were cut back, 4 bases at V and 3 bases at J, with 13 bases in the middle. This CDR3 reads CASSLSTVYTGELFF. The DNA of the CDR3 is TGTGCCAGCAGCCTCTCGACAGTCTACACCGGGGAGCTGTTTTTT.

The V call is TRBV5-6, the J call TRBJ2-6; no firm D call. The CDR3 loop spans 16 amino acids. Germline lookup yields CDR1 SGHDT and CDR2 YYEEEE. Trimming took 4 bases from V and 0 from J, leaving 11 bases between them. DNA of the CDR3: TGTGCCAGCAGCAGAACGTTAGTCTCTGGGGCCAACGTCCTGACTTTC. Translation: CASSRTLVSGANVLTF.